This T cell receptor (beta chain) was identified during a study of Ad26.COV2.S vaccination and SARS-CoV-2 variants. Generated by immunoSEQ multiplex PCR, the TCRdb table keeps only in-frame clones and is missing some. The repertoire holds roughly 250,000 clones, with about 83% as singletons. Regarding treatment: about 20 received Ad26.COV2.S at low or high dose, single or two shots; about 5 received placebo; per-sample allocation not given. All samples were drawn on day 63, counting from the first vaccine or placebo injection. Trimming left V 3 bases short and J 7 bases short, with 15 bases between. The CDR3 extends over 13 amino acids. The germline CDR1 and CDR2 sequences are GTSNPN and SVGIG (reference sequence).

The chain uses TRBV30 and TRBJ1-2; possible D gene TRBD1, 6 bases. The sequenced sample was peripheral blood, obtained in a trial of Ad26.COV2.S vaccine versus placebo. The sequence was collected from a person aged 18-60 years who received the Ad26.COV2.S COVID-19 vaccine or a placebo. The CDR3 protein is CAWSRQGKSGYTF. As DNA, the CDR3 is TGTGCCTGGAGCCGTCAGGGGAAGAGTGGCTACACCTTC.